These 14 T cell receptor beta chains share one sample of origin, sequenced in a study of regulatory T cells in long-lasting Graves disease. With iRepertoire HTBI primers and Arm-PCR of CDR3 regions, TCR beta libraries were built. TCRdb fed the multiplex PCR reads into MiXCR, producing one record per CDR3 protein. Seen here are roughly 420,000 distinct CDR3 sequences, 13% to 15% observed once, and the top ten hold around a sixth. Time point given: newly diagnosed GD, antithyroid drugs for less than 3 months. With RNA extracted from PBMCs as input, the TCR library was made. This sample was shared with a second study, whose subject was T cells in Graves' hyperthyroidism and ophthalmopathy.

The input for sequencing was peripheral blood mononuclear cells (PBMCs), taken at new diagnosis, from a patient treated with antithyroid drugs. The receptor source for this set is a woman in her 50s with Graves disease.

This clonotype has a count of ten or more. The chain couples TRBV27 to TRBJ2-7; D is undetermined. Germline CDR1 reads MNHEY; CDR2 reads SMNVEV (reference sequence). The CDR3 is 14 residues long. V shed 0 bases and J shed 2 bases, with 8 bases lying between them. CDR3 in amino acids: CASSLSAVPYEQYF. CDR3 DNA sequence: TGTGCCAGCAGTTTATCGGCAGTTCCCTACGAGCAGTACTTC.

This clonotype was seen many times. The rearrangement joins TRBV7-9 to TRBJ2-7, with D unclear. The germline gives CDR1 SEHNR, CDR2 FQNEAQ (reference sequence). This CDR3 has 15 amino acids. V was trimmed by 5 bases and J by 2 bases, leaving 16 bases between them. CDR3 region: CASSPRPLDAYEQYF. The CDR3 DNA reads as TGTGCCAGCAGCCCTAGGCCCTTGGACGCCTACGAGCAGTACTTC.

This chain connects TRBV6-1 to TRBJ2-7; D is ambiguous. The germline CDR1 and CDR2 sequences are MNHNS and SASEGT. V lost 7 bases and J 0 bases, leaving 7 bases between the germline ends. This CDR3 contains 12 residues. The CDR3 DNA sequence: TGTGCCAGCAAGATCCTCTCCTACGAGCAGTACTTC. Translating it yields CASKILSYEQYF.

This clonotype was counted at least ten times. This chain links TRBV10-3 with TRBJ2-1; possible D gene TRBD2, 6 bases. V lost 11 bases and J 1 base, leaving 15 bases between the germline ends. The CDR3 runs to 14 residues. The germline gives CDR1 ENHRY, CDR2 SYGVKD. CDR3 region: CAVKGGSSYNEQFF. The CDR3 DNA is TGTGCCGTAAAGGGAGGATCGTCCTACAATGAGCAGTTCTTC.

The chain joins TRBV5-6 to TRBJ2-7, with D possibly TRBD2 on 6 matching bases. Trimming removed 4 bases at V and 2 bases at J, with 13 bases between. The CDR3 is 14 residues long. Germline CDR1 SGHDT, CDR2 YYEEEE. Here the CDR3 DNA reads TGTGCCAGCAGCGGGACGGGAGCAACCTACGAGCAGTACTTC. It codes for CASSGTGATYEQYF.

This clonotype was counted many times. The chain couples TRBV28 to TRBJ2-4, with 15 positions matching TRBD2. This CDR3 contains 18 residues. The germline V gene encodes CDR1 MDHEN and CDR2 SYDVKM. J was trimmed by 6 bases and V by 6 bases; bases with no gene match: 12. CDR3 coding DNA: TGTGCCAGCAGGAAGACTTGGACTAGCGGGAGGGGGGTAAACATTCAGTACTTC. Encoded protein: CASRKTWTSGRGVNIQYF.

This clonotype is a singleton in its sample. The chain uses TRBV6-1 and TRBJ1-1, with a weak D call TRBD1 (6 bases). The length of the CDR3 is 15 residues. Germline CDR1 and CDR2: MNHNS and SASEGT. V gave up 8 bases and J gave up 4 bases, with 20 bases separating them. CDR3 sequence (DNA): TGTGCCAGCGCTTCGGGGGAGGGAGGGGGCACTGAAGCTTTCTTT. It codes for CASASGEGGGTEAFF.

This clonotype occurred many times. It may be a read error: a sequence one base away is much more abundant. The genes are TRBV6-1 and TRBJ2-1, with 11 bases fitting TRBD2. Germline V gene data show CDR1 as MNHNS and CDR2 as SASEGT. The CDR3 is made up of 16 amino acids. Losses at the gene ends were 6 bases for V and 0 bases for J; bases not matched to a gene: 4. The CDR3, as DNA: TGTGCCAGCAGACCCACTAGCGGGAGCTCCTACAATGAGCAGTTCTTC. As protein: CASRPTSGSSYNEQFF.

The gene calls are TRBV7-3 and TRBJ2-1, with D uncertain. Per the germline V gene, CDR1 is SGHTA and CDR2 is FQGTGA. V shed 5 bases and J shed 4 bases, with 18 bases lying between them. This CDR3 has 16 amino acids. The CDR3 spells CASSPSSGKPYNEQFF. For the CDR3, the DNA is TGTGCCAGCAGCCCGAGCAGTGGCAAACCTTACAATGAGCAGTTCTTC.

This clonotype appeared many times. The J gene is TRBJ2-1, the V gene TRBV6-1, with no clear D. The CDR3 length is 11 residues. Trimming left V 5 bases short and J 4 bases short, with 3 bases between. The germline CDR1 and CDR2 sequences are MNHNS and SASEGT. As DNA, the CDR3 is TGTGCCAGCAGTAGGTACAATGAGCAGTTCTTC. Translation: CASSRYNEQFF.

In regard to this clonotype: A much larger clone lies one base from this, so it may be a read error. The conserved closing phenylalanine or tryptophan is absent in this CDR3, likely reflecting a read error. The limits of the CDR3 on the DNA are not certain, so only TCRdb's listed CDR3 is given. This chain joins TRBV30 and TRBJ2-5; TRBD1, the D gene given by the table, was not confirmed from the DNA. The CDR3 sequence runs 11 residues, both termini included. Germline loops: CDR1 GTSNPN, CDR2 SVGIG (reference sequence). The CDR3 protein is CAWTQAGNYYL.

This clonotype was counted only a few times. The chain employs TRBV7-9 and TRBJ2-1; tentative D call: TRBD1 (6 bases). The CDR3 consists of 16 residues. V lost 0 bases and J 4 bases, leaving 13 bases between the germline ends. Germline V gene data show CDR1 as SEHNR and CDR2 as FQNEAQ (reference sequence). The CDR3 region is CASSLAGAPGYNEQFF. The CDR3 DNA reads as TGTGCCAGCAGCTTAGCGGGGGCGCCGGGGTACAATGAGCAGTTCTTC.

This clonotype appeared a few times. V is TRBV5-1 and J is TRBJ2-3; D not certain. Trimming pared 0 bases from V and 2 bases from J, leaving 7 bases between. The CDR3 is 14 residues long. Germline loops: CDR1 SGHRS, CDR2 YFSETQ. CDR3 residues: CASSLDTATDTQYF. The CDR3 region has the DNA TGCGCCAGCAGCTTGGATACGGCCACAGATACGCAGTATTTT.

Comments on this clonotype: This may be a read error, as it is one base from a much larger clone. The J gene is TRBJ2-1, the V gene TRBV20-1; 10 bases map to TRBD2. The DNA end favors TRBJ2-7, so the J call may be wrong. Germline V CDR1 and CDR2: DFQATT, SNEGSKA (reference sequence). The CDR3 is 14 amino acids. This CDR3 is CSAASGSENNEQYF. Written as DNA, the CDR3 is TGCAGTGCGGCTAGCGGGAGTGAAAACAATGAGCAGTACTTC.